The 27 T cell receptor beta chains given below trace back to one sample, sequenced in a study of cytomegalovirus exposure and HLA in healthy donors. Amplification used 60 Vbeta primers and 13 Jbeta primers. Produced via immunoSEQ multiplex PCR; TCRdb's table is partial and in-frame only. The table lists 100,000 to 150,000 clones, around 73% of them singletons. Sequenced input: PBMCs. These receptors were taken from a man aged 55 to 70 in good health and CMV-seropositive.

This chain links TRBV5-1 with TRBJ2-7; TRBD1 aligns across 8 bases. CDR3 size: 17 residues. Germline assignment: CDR1 SGHRS and CDR2 YFSETQ. After removal of 0 bases from V and 4 bases from J, the junction contained 12 bases not matched to a gene. CDR3 coding DNA: TGCGCCAGCAGCTTGGGCTTCCGGACAGGGAGTGGGTACGAGCAGTACTTC. It translates to CASSLGFRTGSGYEQYF.

This rearrangement joins TRBV5-6 to TRBJ1-1; TRBD1 might be the D (5 bases). The CDR3 contains 13 residues. With 0 bases removed from V and 7 bases from J, the gap between germline ends came to 10 bases. The germline V gene has CDR1 SGHDT and CDR2 YYEEEE. The CDR3 sequence: CASSLVGGDEAFF. In DNA, the CDR3 is TGTGCCAGCAGCTTGGTGGGAGGGGATGAAGCTTTCTTT.

J is TRBJ2-1 and V is TRBV29-1; TRBD2 is a possible D gene (5 bases). The CDR3 consists of 15 residues. V lost 4 bases and J lost 0, with 13 bases in between. Germline-derived CDR1 and CDR2 are SQVTM and ANQGSEA. The CDR3 here is CSVGETGISYNEQFF. CDR3 DNA sequence: TGCAGCGTTGGGGAGACCGGGATCTCCTACAATGAGCAGTTCTTC.

The chain combines TRBV28 with TRBJ2-5; D is possibly TRBD1 (6 bases). The V end lost 5 bases, the J end lost 5 bases, and 12 bases lay between the germline ends. The germline V gene has CDR1 MDHEN and CDR2 SYDVKM. This CDR3 is built from 13 residues. The CDR3 coding sequence is TGTGCCAGCAGTAACAGGGTATGGGAGACCCAGTACTTC. Protein product: CASSNRVWETQYF.

The chain joins TRBV7-9 to TRBJ2-3; 12 bases align to TRBD1. Germline-derived CDR1 and CDR2 are SEHNR and FQNEAQ (reference sequence). V dropped 5 bases and J dropped 0; count of bases not matched to a gene: 12. This CDR3 has 19 amino acids. CDR3 DNA: TGTGCCAGCAGCCATCCCAGGGACAGGGGGCTCATAAGCACAGATACGCAGTATTTT. This encodes CASSHPRDRGLISTDTQYF.

The chain has TRBV5-1 and TRBJ1-3; TRBD1 might be the D (6 bases). CDR1 is SGHRS, CDR2 YFSETQ, per germline. V gave up 4 bases and J gave up 2 bases, with 13 bases separating them. The CDR3 contains 15 residues. Here the CDR3 reads CASSPDRIPGNTIYF. CDR3 in DNA: TGCGCCAGCAGCCCTGACAGGATTCCTGGAAACACCATATATTTT.

This chain connects TRBV5-1 to TRBJ1-5; D is possibly TRBD1 (6 bases). V was cut by 6 bases and J by 6 bases, with 16 bases left in between. The CDR3 spans 14 residues. Germline V gene lookup returns CDR1 SGHRS and CDR2 YFSETQ. CDR3 nucleotides: TGCGCCAGCATCCCCCGGGGGGGCGTTCAGCCCCAGCATTTT. It yields the protein CASIPRGGVQPQHF.

The chain carries TRBV7-6 and TRBJ1-1, with 8 nucleotides matching TRBD1. Germline assignment: CDR1 SGHVS and CDR2 FNYEAQ. The V segment lost 5 bases and the J segment 1 base; nucleotides outside the gene matches: 3. The CDR3 spans 14 residues. The CDR3 sequence is CASSPGQENTEAFF. The DNA for the CDR3 is TGTGCCAGCAGCCCGGGACAGGAGAACACTGAAGCTTTCTTT.

This clone has more than one count but fewer than ten. The chain employs TRBV5-4 and TRBJ2-3; possible D gene TRBD2, 6 bases. V lost 3 bases and J 1 base, leaving 12 bases between the germline ends. Germline CDR1 SGHNT, CDR2 YYREEE (reference sequence). The CDR3 totals 15 residues. The CDR3 reads CASSSGTGGTDTQYF. The CDR3 nucleotides are TGTGCCAGCAGCTCCGGGACGGGGGGCACAGATACGCAGTATTTT.

This clone has more than one count but fewer than ten. This chain uses TRBV14 with TRBJ1-1, with D uncertain. CDR1 and CDR2 from the germline V gene are SGHDN and FVKESK. The CDR3 is made up of 13 amino acids. The V gene lost 5 bases and the J gene lost 0 bases, with 7 bases spanning the gap. CDR3 DNA sequence: TGTGCCAGCAGCGGCGGTTTGAACACTGAAGCTTTCTTT. Amino acid sequence: CASSGGLNTEAFF.

This chain uses TRBV6-5 with TRBJ1-2; a weak D match, TRBD1 (6 bases). CDR1 is MNHEY and CDR2 is SVGAGI in the germline V gene. V was trimmed by 2 bases and J by 0 bases, leaving 13 bases between them. The CDR3 length is 16 residues. CDR3 protein: CASSYGQHRTNYGYTF. Written as DNA, the CDR3 is TGTGCCAGCAGTTACGGACAGCATCGTACTAACTATGGCTACACCTTC.

The V call is TRBV6-5, the J call TRBJ1-2, with a possible D match to TRBD1 (6 bases). Germline lookup yields CDR1 MNHEY and CDR2 SVGAGI. The CDR3 totals 14 residues. V was cut by 7 bases and J by 1 base, with 13 bases left in between. The CDR3 nucleotides are TGTGCCAGCACCCGTGACAGGAGTAACTATGGCTACACCTTC. It yields the protein CASTRDRSNYGYTF.

The rearrangement links TRBV5-1 to TRBJ2-3; D might be TRBD2 (5 bases). This CDR3 has 14 residues. V dropped 2 bases and J dropped 6 bases, with 13 bases sitting between them. Germline CDR1 and CDR2: SGHRS and YFSETQ. This CDR3 reads CASSFADSGDTQYF. CDR3 DNA sequence: TGCGCCAGCAGCTTCGCCGATTCGGGGGATACGCAGTATTTT.

The gene calls are TRBV18 and TRBJ1-5; D gene unclear. V lost 3 bases to trimming and J lost 4 bases, with 4 bases between them. The germline V gene has CDR1 KGHSH and CDR2 LQKENI. The length of the CDR3 is 12 residues. The CDR3, as DNA: TGTGCCAGCTCACCCGGGAATCAGCCCCAGCATTTT. Translating gives CASSPGNQPQHF.

This clone was observed once. This chain uses TRBV5-1 with TRBJ1-3; 9 bases fit TRBD1. The CDR3 totals 17 residues. Losses at the gene ends were 3 bases for V and 3 bases for J; bases not matched to a gene: 10. CDR1 is SGHRS, CDR2 YFSETQ, per germline. This CDR3 is CASSYGNRGQFGNTIYF. As DNA, the CDR3 is TGCGCCAGCAGCTACGGAAACAGGGGGCAGTTTGGAAACACCATATATTTT.

The chain carries TRBV30 and TRBJ1-1, with 7 bases that match TRBD1. There are 15 residues in the CDR3. V was pared by 0 bases and J by 1 base, with 5 bases of the junction left unmatched. Looked up from germline, CDR1 is GTSNPN and CDR2 is SVGIG (reference sequence). CDR3 sequence reads: CAWSVLGQRNTEAFF. The CDR3 DNA is TGTGCCTGGAGTGTCCTGGGACAGAGGAACACTGAAGCTTTCTTT.

The chain links TRBV7-3 to TRBJ1-2; D is unclear. The V end was cut by 5 bases, the J end by 4 bases, with 11 bases between. Looked up from germline, CDR1 is SGHTA and CDR2 is FQGTGA. The CDR3 sequence is 13 residues long. The CDR3 nucleotides read TGTGCCAGCAGCGCCTCGACTGGCTATGGCTACACCTTC. Protein: CASSASTGYGYTF.

V usage is TRBV5-1 and J usage is TRBJ1-1, with a possible D match to TRBD1 (6 bases). V was cut by 4 bases and J by 7 bases, with 23 bases left in between. The CDR3 runs to 16 residues. Per germline, CDR1 SGHRS and CDR2 YFSETQ. CDR3 in amino acids: CASSLRQAQGWGEAFF. CDR3 nucleotide sequence: TGCGCCAGCAGCCTGCGACAGGCCCAGGGGTGGGGTGAAGCTTTCTTT.

V is TRBV5-6 and J is TRBJ2-7, with TRBD1 identical over 7 bases. The CDR3 covers 13 residues. Trimming took 6 bases from V and 3 from J; bases not matched to a gene: 6. The V gene's germline CDR1 is SGHDT and CDR2 YYEEEE. The CDR3 loop is CASTRTGNYEQYF. The CDR3 DNA reads TGTGCCAGCACCCGGACAGGAAACTACGAGCAGTACTTC.

The gene calls are TRBV15 and TRBJ2-1; D might be TRBD1 (6 bases). Germline V gene sequence: CDR1 LNHNV, CDR2 YYDKDF (reference sequence). CDR3 length: 16 residues. V was clipped by 3 bases and J by 7 bases, with 19 bases between them. The CDR3 sequence is CATSSSLGTGKNEQFF. The DNA for the CDR3 is TGTGCCACCAGCAGTTCTCTAGGTACAGGGAAGAATGAGCAGTTCTTC.

Comment on this clone: Sequence at one end of the junction differs from germline and may be a read error. J is TRBJ1-2 and V is TRBV6-5; 7 bases match TRBD1. The CDR3 runs 13 residues. Germline CDR1 and CDR2: MNHEY and SVGAGI. CDR3 loop: CASSYQGVYGYPF. CDR3 nucleotide sequence: TGTGCCAGCAGTTACCAGGGGGTCTATGGCTACCCCTTC.

The V and J genes are TRBV9 and TRBJ2-2; 7 nucleotides align to TRBD1. The germline CDR1 and CDR2 sequences are SGDLS and YYNGEE. The junction had 7 bases not matched to a gene; V was cut back by 4 bases and J by 4 bases. This CDR3 contains 15 residues. The CDR3 here is CASSRGGRSTGELFF. The CDR3 DNA sequence: TGTGCCAGCAGCCGAGGGGGCCGAAGCACCGGGGAGCTGTTTTTT.

J is TRBJ2-1 and V is TRBV5-1; TRBD1 aligns across 7 bases. Germline values: CDR1 SGHRS, CDR2 YFSETQ. The CDR3 is made up of 14 amino acids. Trimming took 5 bases from V and 6 from J; bases not matched to a gene: 8. The CDR3 DNA reads as TGCGCCAGCAGTCTCCAGACAGGGTCCAATGAGCAGTTCTTC. Its protein product is CASSLQTGSNEQFF.

The chain uses TRBV11-2 and TRBJ2-5; 11 nucleotides line up with TRBD1. CDR1 and CDR2 (germline): SGHAT, FQNNGV. V was pared by 5 bases and J by 2 bases, with 4 bases of the junction left unmatched. This CDR3 spans 15 amino acids. This CDR3 is CASSMDRGLQETQYF. The CDR3 coding sequence is TGTGCCAGCAGCATGGACAGGGGGCTTCAAGAGACCCAGTACTTC.

This sequence joins TRBV10-2 and TRBJ1-1; D may be TRBD1 (6 bases). The V gene's germline CDR1 is WSHSY and CDR2 SAAADI. CDR3 length equals 13 residues. V gave up 5 bases and J gave up 1 base, with 8 bases separating them. CDR3 coding DNA: TGCGCCAGCAGTTGGACAGCGAACACTGAAGCTTTCTTT. It encodes CASSWTANTEAFF.

The rearrangement uses TRBV9 and TRBJ1-1; D gene ambiguous. Trimming took off 3 bases at V and 1 base at J, with 10 bases between the two ends. The CDR3 has 14 residues. Germline CDR1 is SGDLS and CDR2 is YYNGEE. In DNA, the CDR3 is TGTGCCAGCAGCGGCCTAACAGAGAACACTGAAGCTTTCTTT. It encodes CASSGLTENTEAFF.

The J gene is TRBJ1-5, the V gene TRBV7-6; 8 bases match TRBD1. The junction had 9 bases not matched to a gene; V was cut back by 1 base and J by 7 bases. CDR3 length: 16 amino acids. Per germline, CDR1 SGHVS and CDR2 FNYEAQ. The CDR3 is CASSLETDRVEQPQHF. The CDR3 nucleotides read TGTGCCAGCAGCTTAGAAACGGACAGGGTAGAACAGCCCCAGCATTTT. Supplemented by reference TRBV7-6 and TRBJ1-5, the full variable domain reads GAGVSQSPRYKVTKRGQDVALRCDPISGHVSLYWYRQALGQGPEFLTYFNYEAQQDKSGLPNDRFSAERPEGSISTLTIQRTEQRDSAMYRCASSLETDRVEQPQHFGDGTRLSIL.